This TCR beta chain was identified in a study of cytomegalovirus exposure and HLA in healthy donors. Findings and limits, study-wide: The presence/absence work took it that sequencing depth was about the same across donors. In a later analysis, a missense DCLRE1C variant was linked to TCR beta V- and J-gene trimming.

Everyone who donated was a healthy bone marrow donor. As concerns this clone: Its antigen is unidentified.

In the PCR, 60 Vbeta and 13 Jbeta primers were used. Assay: immunoSEQ multiplex PCR; the TCRdb copy retains only in-frame clones and omits some. The sample includes roughly 200,000 clones, approximately 87% of them seen just once. There are 18 residues in the CDR3. Germline V gene data show CDR1 as SGHDN and CDR2 as FVKESK. V lost 4 bases and J lost 1; bases outside the gene matches: 10. The gene calls are TRBV14 and TRBJ2-6, with 7 bases fitting TRBD2. Source material: PBMCs. The TCR was taken from a man between 25 and 39 years old in good health and CMV-seronegative. The CDR3 loop reads CASSLLRGGSSGANVLTF. As DNA, the CDR3 is TGTGCCAGCAGCCTCCTTAGGGGAGGGTCTTCTGGGGCCAACGTCCTGACTTTC.